A single TCR beta chain is shown here with its context. Its specificity is unknown. These data are taken from a study of cytomegalovirus exposure and HLA in healthy donors. On the study more broadly: The roughly 100 million unique TCR beta sequences, from about 179 million T cells, were found by an earlier analysis. Of around 400 genotyped donors, roughly 81% grouped in the Caucasian-associated ancestry cluster.

This CDR3 region has 15 residues. Trimming cost V 4 bases and J 1 base, with 11 bases left between them. Per the germline V gene, CDR1 is SGHTA and CDR2 is FQGNSA. Study-level results: Previous analysis showed most TCR beta V segments were productive about 87% or about 30% of the time. Analyses of presence and absence presupposed an approximately uniform sequencing depth across donors.

13 Jbeta primers and 60 Vbeta primers were used for the PCR. The assay was immunoSEQ multiplex PCR, and TCRdb's table has in-frame clones only and misses some. In the table there are 120,000 or so clones, approximately 80% of which are singletons. The V and J genes are TRBV7-2 and TRBJ2-1; no clear D gene. The sample was PBMCs. The sequence came from a man in his late teens or twenties in good health and CMV-seronegative. The CDR3 nucleotides read TGTGCCAGCAGCTCAGCCGGCGGATCCTACAATGAGCAGTTCTTC. Its translation: CASSSAGGSYNEQFF.